These T cell receptor beta chains were read from a single sample in a study of cytomegalovirus exposure and HLA in healthy donors. The data were produced by immunoSEQ multiplex PCR, yet TCRdb's version contains in-frame clones alone and is incomplete. Found here are roughly 250,000 clones, around 87% of them singletons; the top ten hold under 0.45%. The sequencing sample was made of PBMCs. These TCRs come from a woman aged 18-30 years in good health and CMV-seronegative. Both conserved end residues are part of each CDR3. D genes are given only for firm matches. Clone sizes are given selectively: once, few, many, or a class where the clone is expanded.

. | 19 | TRBD2 | TRBJ2-7 | TRBV9 | CASSVDGLAGGPSSYEQYF | TGTGCCAGCAGCGTAGACGGGCTAGCGGGGGGCCCAAGCTCCTACGAGCAGTACTTC
. | 15 | . | TRBJ1-5 | TRBV27 | CASSSYRDGNQPQHF | TGTGCCAGCAGTTCATACAGGGATGGCAATCAGCCCCAGCATTTT
. | 13 | . | TRBJ2-4 | TRBV5-4 | CASSSYRENIQYF | TGTGCCAGCAGCTCCTACAGGGAAAACATTCAGTACTTC
once | 15 | . | TRBJ1-6 | TRBV9 | CASSVRSSYNSPLHF | TGTGCCAGCAGCGTACGGAGCTCCTATAATTCACCCCTCCACTTT
. | 12 | . | TRBJ2-2 | TRBV10-3 | CAIFSDTGELFF | TGTGCCATCTTTTCCGACACCGGGGAGCTGTTTTTT
. | 14 | TRBD1 | TRBJ1-4 | TRBV2 | CASIGQAANEKLFF | TGTGCCAGCATCGGACAGGCCGCTAATGAAAAACTGTTTTTT
. | 13 | TRBD1 | TRBJ1-1 | TRBV5-5 | CATGQGVNTEAFF | TGTGCCACAGGGCAGGGGGTGAACACTGAAGCTTTCTTT
. | 13 | . | TRBJ2-6 | TRBV11-3 | CASSLTGANVLTF | TGTGCCAGCAGCCTTACTGGGGCCAACGTCCTGACTTTC
. | 16 | . | TRBJ2-2 | TRBV6-1 | CASSEARGSNTGELFF | TGTGCCAGCAGTGAAGCGCGGGGTAGCAACACCGGGGAGCTGTTTTTT
. | 16 | TRBD2 | TRBJ2-1 | TRBV5-1 | CASSFRPSGGYNEQFF | TGCGCCAGCAGCTTCCGACCTAGCGGGGGTTACAATGAGCAGTTCTTC
. | 13 | . | TRBJ2-3 | TRBV2 | CASSTLGVDTQYF | TGTGCCAGCAGTACCTTAGGGGTGGATACGCAGTATTTT
. | 14 | . | TRBJ2-5 | TRBV15 | CAAGSDMAGETQYF | TGTGCCGCTGGGTCTGACATGGCTGGGGAGACCCAGTACTTC
. | 17 | . | TRBJ2-1 | TRBV5-4 | CASSLAFGQGGNNEQFF | TGTGCCAGCAGCTTGGCCTTCGGTCAGGGCGGAAACAATGAGCAGTTCTTC
. | 19 | TRBD1 | TRBJ2-1 | TRBV14 | CASSLNRDRVRGSYNEQFF | TGTGCCAGCAGCCTTAACCGGGACAGGGTTCGGGGCTCCTACAATGAGCAGTTCTTC
. | 16 | TRBD1 | TRBJ2-1 | TRBV28 | CASSATPGQDINEQFF | TGTGCCAGCAGTGCAACACCGGGACAGGATATCAATGAGCAGTTCTTC
. | 13 | . | TRBJ2-3 | TRBV30 | CAWSDSEAGTQYF | TGTGCCTGGAGTGACTCGGAAGCAGGTACGCAGTATTTT
. | 16 | TRBD2 | TRBJ2-1 | TRBV19 | CASRLSGGSPYNEQFF | TGTGCCAGTAGACTTAGCGGGGGGTCCCCTTACAATGAGCAGTTCTTC
. | 15 | . | TRBJ1-2 | TRBV7-6 | CASSAVDIANYGYTF | TGTGCCAGCAGCGCCGTAGACATAGCTAACTATGGCTACACCTTC
. | 15 | TRBD1 | TRBJ1-5 | TRBV5-1 | CASSWTGGNNQPQHF | TGCGCCAGCAGCTGGACAGGGGGTAACAATCAGCCCCAGCATTTT
once | 14 | TRBD1 | TRBJ1-1 | TRBV6-5 | CASSLDRGGTEAFF | TGTGCCAGCAGTCTGGACAGGGGAGGGACTGAAGCTTTCTTT
. | 15 | . | TRBJ2-1 | TRBV11-3 | CASSLDTRKYNEQFF | TGTGCCAGCAGCTTAGATACGCGGAAGTACAATGAGCAGTTCTTC
once | 17 | TRBD1 | TRBJ1-2 | TRBV28 | CASKLSGQSAPNYGYTF | TGTGCCAGCAAATTATCGGGACAGAGCGCCCCTAACTATGGCTACACCTTC
. | 15 | . | TRBJ1-4 | TRBV7-2 | CASSLQQRRNEKLFF | TGTGCCAGCAGCTTACAGCAAAGGAGGAATGAAAAACTGTTTTTT
. | 15 | . | TRBJ2-2 | TRBV6-5 | CASSSRDTYTGELFF | TGTGCCAGCAGTAGCCGGGACACCTACACCGGGGAGCTGTTTTTT
. | 14 | . | TRBJ1-2 | TRBV12-5 | CASGLGLREDGYTF | TGTGCTAGTGGTTTGGGTCTTCGGGAAGATGGCTACACCTTC
. | 13 | . | TRBJ1-5 | TRBV6-5 | CASGSVSNQPQHF | TGTGCCAGCGGTAGTGTTAGCAATCAGCCCCAGCATTTT
. | 17 | TRBD2 | TRBJ2-2 | TRBV2 | CASMMGRVAGNTGELFF | TGTGCCAGCATGATGGGCAGAGTAGCGGGGAACACCGGGGAGCTGTTTTTT
. | 13 | TRBD1 | TRBJ1-2 | TRBV2 | CASRETGSYGYTF | TGTGCCAGCAGGGAGACAGGGAGCTATGGCTACACCTTC
few | 12 | . | TRBJ2-5 | TRBV11-3 | CASSSTGETQYF | TGTGCCAGCAGCTCCACTGGAGAGACCCAGTACTTC
. | 15 | . | TRBJ1-6 | TRBV5-4 | CASSLRGSIWSPLHF | TGTGCCAGCAGCCTCAGGGGCAGTATTTGGTCACCCCTCCACTTT
. | 12 | . | TRBJ1-2 | TRBV5-1 | CASSLTDYGYTF | TGCGCCAGCAGCTTGACAGACTATGGCTACACCTTC
. | 14 | . | TRBJ2-1 | TRBV7-9 | CASSFLTEYNEQFF | TGTGCCAGCAGCTTCTTAACAGAATACAATGAGCAGTTCTTC
. | 17 | . | TRBJ2-6 | TRBV2 | CASSEEGNRAGANVLTF | TGTGCCAGCAGTGAAGAGGGGAACAGGGCTGGGGCCAACGTCCTGACTTTC
. | 16 | TRBD1 | TRBJ1-3 | TRBV7-6 | CASSRGTGISGNTIYF | TGTGCCAGCAGCCGAGGGACAGGGATCTCTGGAAACACCATATATTTT
. | 14 | . | TRBJ1-1 | TRBV18 | CASSPGGFSTEAFF | TGTGCCAGCTCACCTGGAGGGTTTTCGACTGAAGCTTTCTTT
. | 17 | . | TRBJ1-1 | TRBV18 | CASSPWGGGFTNTEAFF | TGTGCCAGCTCCCCCTGGGGAGGGGGGTTCACGAACACTGAAGCTTTCTTT
. | 12 | . | TRBJ1-1 | TRBV18 | CASSADRFEAFF | TGTGCCAGCTCAGCCGACAGGTTTGAAGCTTTCTTT
. | 18 | TRBD2 | TRBJ2-5 | TRBV5-1 | CASSLGGRGGPQQETQYF | TGCGCCAGCAGCTTGGGTGGTCGCGGGGGGCCCCAACAAGAGACCCAGTACTTC
. | 14 | . | TRBJ1-1 | TRBV27 | CASSHRGIGTEAFF | TGTGCCAGCAGCCATAGGGGGATAGGCACTGAAGCTTTCTTT
. | 14 | . | TRBJ1-2 | TRBV5-1 | CASSSAGETNGYTF | TGCGCCAGCAGCTCGGCGGGGGAGACGAATGGCTACACCTTC
. | 14 | . | TRBJ1-6 | TRBV2 | CASSEWGLNSPLHF | TGTGCCAGCAGTGAATGGGGGCTCAATTCACCCCTCCACTTT
few | 13 | . | TRBJ2-7 | TRBV19 | CASSIDRDYEQYF | TGTGCCAGTAGTATAGACAGGGATTACGAGCAGTACTTC
. | 15 | . | TRBJ2-1 | TRBV4-1 | CASSRESSSYNEQFF | TGCGCCAGCAGCAGGGAGTCGAGCTCCTACAATGAGCAGTTCTTC
. | 15 | TRBD1 | TRBJ2-1 | TRBV7-2 | CASSPRDSVFNEQFF | TGTGCCAGCAGCCCCCGGGACAGCGTCTTCAATGAGCAGTTCTTC
. | 15 | . | TRBJ2-3 | TRBV5-1 | CASSLGGTSTDTQYF | TGCGCCAGCAGCTTGGGCGGGACTAGCACAGATACGCAGTATTTT
. | 17 | TRBD2 | TRBJ2-3 | TRBV19 | CASSDTELAGGRDTQYF | TGTGCCAGTAGCGATACGGAGCTAGCGGGGGGGCGAGATACGCAGTATTTT
. | 15 | TRBD2 | TRBJ2-3 | TRBV7-6 | CASSLLAGDTDTQYF | TGTGCCAGCAGCCTCCTAGCGGGAGACACAGATACGCAGTATTTT
. | 17 | . | TRBJ1-6 | TRBV28 | CASSLNAGDSYNSPLHF | TGTGCCAGCAGTTTAAACGCAGGTGACTCCTATAATTCACCCCTCCACTTT
. | 14 | . | TRBJ2-7 | TRBV4-3 | CASSQDPGNYEQYF | TGCGCCAGCAGCCAGGATCCGGGAAACTACGAGCAGTACTTC
. | 15 | . | TRBJ2-7 | TRBV6-1 | CASSAPPTSSYEQYF | TGTGCCAGCAGCGCTCCCCCTACCTCCTCCTACGAGCAGTACTTC
. | 16 | TRBD1 | TRBJ2-1 | TRBV5-1 | CASSNEQGAIRNEQFF | TGCGCCAGCAGCAACGAACAGGGGGCTATAAGAAATGAGCAGTTCTTC
. | 15 | TRBD2 | TRBJ2-1 | TRBV7-2 | CASSFSGGAALEQFF | TGTGCCAGCAGCTTTAGCGGGGGGGCCGCGCTTGAGCAGTTCTTC
. | 14 | TRBD1 | TRBJ2-3 | TRBV9 | CASSAGQGPDTQYF | TGTGCCAGCAGCGCGGGACAGGGACCAGATACGCAGTATTTT
. | 13 | . | TRBJ2-1 | TRBV6-6 | CASRPQGSNEQFF | TGTGCCAGCAGGCCACAGGGCAGCAATGAGCAGTTCTTC